This T cell receptor (beta chain) came from a study of cytomegalovirus exposure and HLA in healthy donors. Study outcomes and limitations: Among the CMV-associated chains, three were confirmed in vitro as specific for CMV antigens.

This clone was counted a few times. Antigen specificity is unknown. It was with 60 Vbeta and 13 Jbeta primers that the PCR ran. The table came from immunoSEQ multiplex PCR; TCRdb's copy has only in-frame clones and leaves some out. The table includes around 160,000 clones, 60% to 85% detected once. The sequenced sample consisted of PBMCs. The source of this sequence is a woman between 40 and 55 years old in good health and CMV-seropositive.

The CDR3 coding sequence is TGTGCCAGCAGTGAACGCTATACCCTGAGGGAGACCCAGTACTTC. Translating it yields CASSERYTLRETQYF. The chain is built from TRBV6-1 and TRBJ2-5; no definite D call. Trimming left V 2 bases short and J 5 bases short, with 15 bases between. Germline V CDR1 and CDR2: MNHNS, SASEGT. The CDR3 runs to 15 residues.